This T cell receptor beta chain is from a study of blood T cell repertoires in COVID-19. Across the study: The analysed material was cDNA or gDNA that came from T cells, B-cell-depleted T cells, or PBMCs.

As handled by the study authors: From reference gene primer amplification, estimates of nucleated cell counts were derived. Some clones are missing from TCRdb's copy, which holds only in-frame ones; the method was immunoSEQ multiplex PCR. The DNA was the basis for D and trimming; V, J and clone size are from that table. The table has 85,000 to 90,000 clones, under 95% seen once; the top ten hold roughly 2.2%. Germline V lookup: CDR1 ENHRY, CDR2 SYGVKD. The CDR3 extends over 16 amino acids. The V and J ends lost 2 bases and 5 bases, in that order; junction bases with no gene match: 9. V and J are TRBV10-3 and TRBJ1-2, with TRBD1 identical over 9 bases. This TCR derives from a human donor with active COVID-19. The donor label of this sample is uncertain. Sequenced sample: peripheral blood. The chain's CDR3 is CAISENLPGQGYGYTF. The CDR3, as DNA: TGTGCCATCAGTGAGAACTTACCGGGACAGGGTTATGGCTACACCTTC.